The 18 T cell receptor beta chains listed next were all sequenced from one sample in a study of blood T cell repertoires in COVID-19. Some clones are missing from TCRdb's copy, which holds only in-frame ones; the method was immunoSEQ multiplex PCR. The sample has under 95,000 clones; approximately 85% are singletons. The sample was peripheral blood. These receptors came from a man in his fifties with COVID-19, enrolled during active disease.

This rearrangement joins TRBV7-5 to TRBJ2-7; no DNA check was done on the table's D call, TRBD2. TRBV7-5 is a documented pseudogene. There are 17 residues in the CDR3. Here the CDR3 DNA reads TGTGCCAGAAGCCCAGTCGGGACTAGCGGGAGCCTTTACGAGCAGTACTTC. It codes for CARSPVGTSGSLYEQYF.

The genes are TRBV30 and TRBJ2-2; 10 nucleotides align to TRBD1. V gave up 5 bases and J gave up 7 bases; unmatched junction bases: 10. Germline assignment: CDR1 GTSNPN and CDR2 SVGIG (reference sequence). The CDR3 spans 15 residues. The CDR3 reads CAWGGQGGFYGELFF. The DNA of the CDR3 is TGTGCCTGGGGCGGACAGGGGGGGTTCTACGGGGAGCTGTTTTTT. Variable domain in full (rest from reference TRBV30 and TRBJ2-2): SQTIHQWPATLVQPVGSPLSLECTVEGTSNPNLYWYRQAAGRGLQLLFYSVGIGQISSEVPQNLSASRPQDRQFILSSKKLLLSDSGFYLCAWGGQGGFYGELFFGEGSRLTVL.

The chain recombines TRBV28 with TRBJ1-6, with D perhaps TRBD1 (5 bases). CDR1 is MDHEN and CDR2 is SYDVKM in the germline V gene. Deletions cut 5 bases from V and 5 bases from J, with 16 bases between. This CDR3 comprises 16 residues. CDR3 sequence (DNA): TGTGCCAGCAGTGATCTAAAGGGGTCTAATAATTCACCCCTCCACTTT. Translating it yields CASSDLKGSNNSPLHF. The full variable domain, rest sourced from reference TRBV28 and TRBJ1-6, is DVKVTQSSRYLVKRTGEKVFLECVQDMDHENMFWYRQDPGLGLRLIYFSYDVKMKEKGDIPEGYSVSREKKERFSLILESASTNQTSMYLCASSDLKGSNNSPLHFGNGTRLTVT.

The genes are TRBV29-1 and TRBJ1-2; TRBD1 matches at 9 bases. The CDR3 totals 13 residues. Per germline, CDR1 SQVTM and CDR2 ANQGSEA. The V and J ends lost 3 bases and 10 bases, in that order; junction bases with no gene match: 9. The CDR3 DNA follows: TGCAGCGTTGACTCCGGGACAGGGTGGGCCTACACCTTC. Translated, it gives CSVDSGTGWAYTF. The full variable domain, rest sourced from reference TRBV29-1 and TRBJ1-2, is SAVISQKPSRDICQRGTSLTIQCQVDSQVTMMFWYRQQPGQSLTLIATANQGSEATYESGFVIDKFPISRPNLTFSTLTVSNMSPEDSSIYLCSVDSGTGWAYTFGSGTRLTVV.

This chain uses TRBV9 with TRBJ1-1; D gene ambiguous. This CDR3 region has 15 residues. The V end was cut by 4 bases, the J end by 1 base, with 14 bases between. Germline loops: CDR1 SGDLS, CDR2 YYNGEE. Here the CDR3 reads CASSPQQYSNTEAFF. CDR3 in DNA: TGTGCCAGCAGCCCCCAACAGTACTCGAACACTGAAGCTTTCTTT.

The CDR3: CASSLAGGPGGEQYF. CDR3 in DNA: TGTGCCAGCAGCTTAGCCGGAGGGCCGGGGGGCGAGCAGTACTTC. V and J are TRBV11-1 and TRBJ2-7, with 7 bases aligning to TRBD2. Germline V gene data show CDR1 as SGHAT and CDR2 as FQDESV (reference sequence). The ends lost 0 bases at V and 6 bases at J; junction bases unmatched: 8. This CDR3 spans 15 amino acids.

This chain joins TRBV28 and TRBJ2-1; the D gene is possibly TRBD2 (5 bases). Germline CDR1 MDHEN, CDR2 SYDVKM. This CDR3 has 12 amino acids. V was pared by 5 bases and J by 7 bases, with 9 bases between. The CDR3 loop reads CASSLRGNEQFF. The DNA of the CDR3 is TGTGCCAGCAGTCTCCGCGGGAATGAGCAGTTCTTC.

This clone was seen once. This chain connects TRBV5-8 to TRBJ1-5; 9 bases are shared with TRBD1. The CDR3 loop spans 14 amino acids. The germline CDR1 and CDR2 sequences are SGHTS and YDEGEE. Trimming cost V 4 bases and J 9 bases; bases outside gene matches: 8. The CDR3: CASSPGQGVRPQHF. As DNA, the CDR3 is TGTGCCAGCAGCCCGGGACAGGGTGTTCGGCCCCAGCATTTT.

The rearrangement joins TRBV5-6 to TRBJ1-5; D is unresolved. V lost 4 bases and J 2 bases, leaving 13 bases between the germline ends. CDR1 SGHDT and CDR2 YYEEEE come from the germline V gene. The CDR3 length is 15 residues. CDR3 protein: CASSGWALGNQPQHF. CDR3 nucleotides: TGTGCCAGCAGCGGGTGGGCTCTGGGCAATCAGCCCCAGCATTTT.

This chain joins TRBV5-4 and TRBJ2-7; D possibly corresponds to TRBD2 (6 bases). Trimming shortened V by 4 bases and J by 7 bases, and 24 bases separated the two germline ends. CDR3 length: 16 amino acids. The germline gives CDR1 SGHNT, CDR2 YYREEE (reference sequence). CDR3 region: CASSAPVGGMFREQYF. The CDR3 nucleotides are TGTGCCAGCAGCGCCCCTGTGGGCGGGATGTTTCGGGAGCAGTACTTC.

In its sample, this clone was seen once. The CDR3 DNA follows: TGTGCCAGTCACCGCCGACCGGGACTAGCGGGAGGAAGCTCCTACGAGCAGTACTTC. It specifies CASHRRPGLAGGSSYEQYF. The gene calls are TRBV28 and TRBJ2-7; 15 bases align to TRBD2. After removal of 9 bases from V and 0 bases from J, the junction contained 15 bases not matched to a gene. CDR1 MDHEN and CDR2 SYDVKM come from the germline V gene. This CDR3 is 19 amino acids long.

DNA of the CDR3: TGTGCCAGCAGCTTGGGTGGGGGGATAGGAGAGACCCAGTACTTC. Translated, it gives CASSLGGGIGETQYF. The chain links TRBV5-5 to TRBJ2-5, with D maybe TRBD2 (6 bases). This CDR3 has 15 residues. Germline CDR1 and CDR2: SGHKS and YYEKEE (reference sequence). V was clipped by 0 bases and J by 4 bases, with 13 bases between them. Supplemented by reference TRBV5-5 and TRBJ2-5, the full variable domain reads DAGVTQSPTHLIKTRGQQVTLRCSPISGHKSVSWYQQVLGQGPQFIFQYYEKEERGRGNFPDRFSARQFPNYSSELNVNALLLGDSALYLCASSLGGGIGETQYFGPGTRLLVL.

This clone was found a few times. The CDR3 coding sequence is TGCGCCAGCAGAGCTCAGGGGACTGAAAAACTGTTTTTT. Translation gives CASRAQGTEKLFF. The chain has TRBV5-1 and TRBJ1-4; D is possibly TRBD1 (6 bases). Germline lookup yields CDR1 SGHRS and CDR2 YFSETQ. V lost 5 bases and J lost 7, with 12 bases in between. The CDR3 is 13 amino acids.

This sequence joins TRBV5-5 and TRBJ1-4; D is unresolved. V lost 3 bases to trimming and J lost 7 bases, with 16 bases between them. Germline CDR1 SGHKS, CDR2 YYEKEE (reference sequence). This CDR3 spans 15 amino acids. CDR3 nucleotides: TGTGCCAGCAGCTCGCAAGGGTTCGAGGGTGAAAAACTGTTTTTT. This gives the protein CASSSQGFEGEKLFF.

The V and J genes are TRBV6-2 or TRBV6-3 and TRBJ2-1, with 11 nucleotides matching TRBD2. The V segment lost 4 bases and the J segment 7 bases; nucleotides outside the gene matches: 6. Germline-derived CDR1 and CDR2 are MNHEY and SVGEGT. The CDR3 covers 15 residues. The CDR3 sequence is CASSSLAGGQNEQFF. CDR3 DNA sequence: TGTGCCAGCAGTTCATTAGCGGGAGGGCAGAATGAGCAGTTCTTC.

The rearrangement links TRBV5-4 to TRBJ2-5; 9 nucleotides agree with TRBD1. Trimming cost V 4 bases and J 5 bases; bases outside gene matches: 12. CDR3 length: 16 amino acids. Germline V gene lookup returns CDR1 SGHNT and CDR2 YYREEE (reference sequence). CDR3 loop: CASSPRQGGFGETQYF. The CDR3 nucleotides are TGTGCCAGCAGCCCACGACAGGGGGGTTTTGGGGAGACCCAGTACTTC.

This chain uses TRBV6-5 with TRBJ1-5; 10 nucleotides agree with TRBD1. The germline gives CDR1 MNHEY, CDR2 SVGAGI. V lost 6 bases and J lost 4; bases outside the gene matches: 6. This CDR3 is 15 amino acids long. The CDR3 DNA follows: TGTGCCAGCAGGCCGGGACAGGGGTTGAATCAGCCCCAGCATTTT. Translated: CASRPGQGLNQPQHF.

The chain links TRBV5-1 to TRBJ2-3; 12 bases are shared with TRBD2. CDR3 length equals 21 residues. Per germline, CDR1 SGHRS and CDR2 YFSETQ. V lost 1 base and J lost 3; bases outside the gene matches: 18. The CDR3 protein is CASSLSLGLAGLGPYTDTQYF. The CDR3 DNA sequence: TGCGCCAGCAGCTTGAGCCTGGGACTAGCGGGCCTTGGCCCCTATACAGATACGCAGTATTTT. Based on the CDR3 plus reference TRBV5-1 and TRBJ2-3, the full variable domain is KAGVTQTPRYLIKTRGQQVTLSCSPISGHRSVSWYQQTPGQGLQFLFEYFSETQRNKGNFPGRFSGRQFSNSRSEMNVSTLELGDSALYLCASSLSLGLAGLGPYTDTQYFGPGTRLTVL.